This T cell receptor beta chain comes out of a study of cytomegalovirus exposure and HLA in healthy donors. Study observations and caveats: Certain sequence variants were highly shared and formed a cluster, and this cluster was likely a sequencing artifact.

The CDR3 extends over 18 amino acids. In germline, CDR1 is SSHAT, CDR2 FNYEAQ (reference sequence). Germline trimming cut 2 bases from V and 4 bases from J; bases unmatched to any gene: 14. Of note for this clone: Its specificity is not known.

Both 60 Vbeta primers and 13 Jbeta primers went into the PCR. The assay was immunoSEQ multiplex PCR, and TCRdb's table has in-frame clones only and misses some. The sample contains 100,000 to 150,000 clones, 80% to 85% of which appear only once. The clonotype comes from a man younger than 35 in good health and CMV-seronegative. The sample comprised PBMCs. J is TRBJ2-3 and V is TRBV7-7; 8 positions match TRBD2. The CDR3 DNA is TGTGCCAGCAGCTTAACACTAGCGGACTTGGGTACGGCAGATACGCAGTATTTT. Encoded protein: CASSLTLADLGTADTQYF.